This T cell receptor beta chain was documented in a study of blood T cells in healthy people across ages. The germline CDR1 and CDR2 sequences are SGHRS and YFSETQ. The CDR3 contains 13 residues. V was pared by 4 bases and J by 7 bases, with 12 bases between. A second PCR, run for roughly 7 to 11 cycles, used a sample-barcoded 5' primer plus a J-beta primer mix. TCRdb reanalysed the 5' RACE reads using MiXCR and keeps one entry per CDR3 protein. The table shows some 850,000 distinct CDR3 sequences, with 20% to 30% occurring only once. All donors came from Russia, were Caucasian and healthy, and spanned ages 6 to 90. Roughly 10 milliliters of peripheral blood were drawn from each donor into EDTA-treated tubes. The sample was also linked to a second study, of T cells of mothers and their children. As that study records: For the second PCR, the M1S primer put in sample barcodes and 2-4 random nucleotides.

This chain connects TRBV5-1 to TRBJ1-5, with unresolved D. This receptor was identified in a boy between 10 and 17 years old in good health. The source material was blood. The CDR3, as DNA: TGCGCCAGCAGCACGGGTCTTGACCAGCCCCAGCATTTT. It codes for CASSTGLDQPQHF.